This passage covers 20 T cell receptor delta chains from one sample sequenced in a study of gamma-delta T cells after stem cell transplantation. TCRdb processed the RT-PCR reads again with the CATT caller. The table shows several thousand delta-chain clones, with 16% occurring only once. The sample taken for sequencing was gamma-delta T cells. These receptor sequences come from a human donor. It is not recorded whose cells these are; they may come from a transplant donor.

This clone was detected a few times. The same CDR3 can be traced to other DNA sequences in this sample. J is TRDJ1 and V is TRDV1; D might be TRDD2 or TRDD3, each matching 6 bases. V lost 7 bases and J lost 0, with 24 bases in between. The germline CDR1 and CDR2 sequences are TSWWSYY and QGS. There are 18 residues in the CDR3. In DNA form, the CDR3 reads TGTGCTCTTGTGGTTCGAATTCCTATACGGGGATACACCGATAAACTCATCTTT. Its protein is CALVVRIPIRGYTDKLIF.

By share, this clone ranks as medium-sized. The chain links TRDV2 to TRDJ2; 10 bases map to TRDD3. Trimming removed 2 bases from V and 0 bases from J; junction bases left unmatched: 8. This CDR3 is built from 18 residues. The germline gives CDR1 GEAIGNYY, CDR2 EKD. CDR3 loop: CACDIVLGDPSLTAQLFF. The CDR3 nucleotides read TGTGCCTGTGACATAGTACTGGGGGATCCCTCTTTGACAGCACAACTCTTCTTT.

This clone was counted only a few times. CDR3 nucleotide sequence: TGTGCTCTTGGGGAAATATTTTTTCCTACCCTACCGCGGGGGGATAATGGCGATAAACTCATCTTT. Its translation: CALGEIFFPTLPRGDNGDKLIF. The chain uses TRDV1 and TRDJ1; D possibly corresponds to TRDD3 (8 bases). This CDR3 is built from 22 residues. Trimming stripped 2 bases from V and 4 bases from J, with 35 bases between. Germline values: CDR1 TSWWSYY, CDR2 QGS.

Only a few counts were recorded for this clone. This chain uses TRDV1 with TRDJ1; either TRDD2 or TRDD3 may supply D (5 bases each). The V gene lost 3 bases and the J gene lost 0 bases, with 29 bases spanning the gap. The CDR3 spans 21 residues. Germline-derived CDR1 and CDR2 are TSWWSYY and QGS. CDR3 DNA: TGTGCTCTTGGGGAGATCGTTCCCGACCGGGGGCTCCCCTACCACACCGATAAACTCATCTTT. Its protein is CALGEIVPDRGLPYHTDKLIF.

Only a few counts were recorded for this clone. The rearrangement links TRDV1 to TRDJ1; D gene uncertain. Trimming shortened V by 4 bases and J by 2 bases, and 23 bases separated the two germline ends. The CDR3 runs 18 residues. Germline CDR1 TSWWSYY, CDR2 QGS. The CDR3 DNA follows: TGTGCTCTTGGGGGTTTCATCCCCCGTACTAGAAGGACCGATAAACTCATCTTT. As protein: CALGGFIPRTRRTDKLIF.

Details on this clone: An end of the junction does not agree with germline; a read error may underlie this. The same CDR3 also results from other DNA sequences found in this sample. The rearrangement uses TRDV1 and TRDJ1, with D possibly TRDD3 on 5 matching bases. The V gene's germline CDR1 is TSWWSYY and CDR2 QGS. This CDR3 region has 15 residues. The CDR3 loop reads CALGEGRGHTDKLIF. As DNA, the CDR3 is TGCGCTCTTGGGGAAGGGAGAGGTCACACCGATAAACTCATCTTT.

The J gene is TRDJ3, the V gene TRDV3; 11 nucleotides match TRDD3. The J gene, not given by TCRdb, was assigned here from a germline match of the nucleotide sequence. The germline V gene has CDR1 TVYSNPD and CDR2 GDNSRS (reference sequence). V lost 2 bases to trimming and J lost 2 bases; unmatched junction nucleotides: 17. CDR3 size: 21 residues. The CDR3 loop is CAFPDGVVLGDRTWDTRQMFF. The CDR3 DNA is TGTGCCTTTCCTGACGGGGTTGTACTGGGGGATAGGACCTGGGACACCCGACAGATGTTTTTC.

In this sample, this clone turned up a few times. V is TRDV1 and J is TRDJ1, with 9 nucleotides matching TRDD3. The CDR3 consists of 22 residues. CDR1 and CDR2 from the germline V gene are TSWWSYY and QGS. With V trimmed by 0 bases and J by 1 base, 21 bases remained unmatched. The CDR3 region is CALGELGETLPWGIEGTDKLIF. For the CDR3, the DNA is TGTGCTCTTGGGGAACTAGGGGAAACCCTCCCCTGGGGGATTGAAGGCACCGATAAACTCATCTTT.

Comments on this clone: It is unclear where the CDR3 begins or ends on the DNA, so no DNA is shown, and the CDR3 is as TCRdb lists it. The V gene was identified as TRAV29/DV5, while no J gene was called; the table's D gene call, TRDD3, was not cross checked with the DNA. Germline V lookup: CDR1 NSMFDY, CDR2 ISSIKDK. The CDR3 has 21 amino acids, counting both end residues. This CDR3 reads CSVLLCSKTRYGGSYTDKLIF.

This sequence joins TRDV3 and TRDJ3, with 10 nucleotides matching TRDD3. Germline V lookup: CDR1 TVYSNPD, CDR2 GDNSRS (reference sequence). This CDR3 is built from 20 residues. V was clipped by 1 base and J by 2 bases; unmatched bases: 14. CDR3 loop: CAFKGPFGGIRPWDTRQMFF. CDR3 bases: TGTGCCTTTAAGGGTCCGTTTGGGGGGATACGCCCCTGGGACACCCGACAGATGTTTTTC.

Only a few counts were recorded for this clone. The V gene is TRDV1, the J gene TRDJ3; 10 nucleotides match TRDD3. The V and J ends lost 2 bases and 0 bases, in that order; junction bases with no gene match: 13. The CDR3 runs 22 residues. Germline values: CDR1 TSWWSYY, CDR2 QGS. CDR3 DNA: TGTGCTCTTGGGGAAAAAGGGGGCCTGGGGGGGATACGCTCCTGGGACACCCGACAGATGTTTTTC. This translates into CALGEKGGLGGIRSWDTRQMFF.

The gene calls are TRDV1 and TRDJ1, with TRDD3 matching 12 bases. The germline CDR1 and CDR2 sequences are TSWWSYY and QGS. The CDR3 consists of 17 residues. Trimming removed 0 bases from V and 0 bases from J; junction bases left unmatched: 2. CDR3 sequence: CALGELTGGYHTDKLIF. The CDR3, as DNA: TGTGCTCTTGGGGAACTCACTGGGGGATACCACACCGATAAACTCATCTTT.

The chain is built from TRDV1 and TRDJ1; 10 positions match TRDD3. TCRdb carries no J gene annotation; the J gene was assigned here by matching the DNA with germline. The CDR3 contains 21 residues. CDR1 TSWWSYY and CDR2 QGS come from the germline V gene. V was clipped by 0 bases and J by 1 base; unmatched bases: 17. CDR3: CALGELATTKLGDKGTDKLIF. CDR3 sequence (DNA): TGTGCTCTTGGGGAACTAGCAACAACTAAGCTGGGGGATAAGGGCACCGATAAACTCATCTTT.

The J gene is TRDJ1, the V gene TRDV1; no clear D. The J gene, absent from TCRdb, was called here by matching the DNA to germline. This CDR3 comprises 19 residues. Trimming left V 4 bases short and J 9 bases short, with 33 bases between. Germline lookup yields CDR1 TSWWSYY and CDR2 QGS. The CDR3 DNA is TGTGCTCTTGGGGGGCCGGAAACCCCCACCACCTATCGACACGGGCAACTCATCTTT. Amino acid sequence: CALGGPETPTTYRHGQLIF.

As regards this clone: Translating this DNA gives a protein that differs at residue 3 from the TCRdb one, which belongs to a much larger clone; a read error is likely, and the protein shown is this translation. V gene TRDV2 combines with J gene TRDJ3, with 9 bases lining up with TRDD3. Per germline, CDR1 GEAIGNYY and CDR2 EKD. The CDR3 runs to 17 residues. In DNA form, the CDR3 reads TGTGCCCGTGACTACTGGGGGAGCTCCTGGGACACCCGACAGATGTTTTTC. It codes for CARDYWGSSWDTRQMFF.

This chain's CDR3 is CAIGEIRCRSTVAPTLTAQLFF. The CDR3 DNA follows: TGTGCTATTGGGGAAATACGCTGCAGAAGTACTGTGGCGCCCACTTTGACAGCACAACTCTTCTTT. No V segment was called; the J segment is TRDJ2; the table gives TRDD3 as D, unverified against the DNA. The CDR3 has 22 amino acids.

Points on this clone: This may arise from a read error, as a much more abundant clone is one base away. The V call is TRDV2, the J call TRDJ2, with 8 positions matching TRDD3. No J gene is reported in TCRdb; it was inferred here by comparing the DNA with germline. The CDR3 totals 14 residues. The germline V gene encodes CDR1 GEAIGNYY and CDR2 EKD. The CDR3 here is CACDTWGMTAKLFF. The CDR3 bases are TGTGCCTGTGACACCTGGGGGATGACAGCAAAACTCTTCTTT.

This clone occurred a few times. Here the CDR3 reads CASVSYLASRRTDKLIF. CDR3 nucleotides: TGTGCCTCCGTTTCCTATCTAGCCTCCCGGCGCACCGATAAACTCATCTTT. This sequence joins TRDV3 and TRDJ1; possibly TRDD2 for D (6 bases). Per germline, CDR1 TVYSNPD and CDR2 GDNSRS (reference sequence). V was cut by 4 bases and J by 1 base, with 25 bases left in between. The CDR3 contains 17 residues.

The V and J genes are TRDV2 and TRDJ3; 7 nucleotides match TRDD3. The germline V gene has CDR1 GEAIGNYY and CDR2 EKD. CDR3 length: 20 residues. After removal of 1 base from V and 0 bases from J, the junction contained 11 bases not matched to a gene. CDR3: CACDTRGDPASSWDTRQMFF. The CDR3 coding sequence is TGTGCCTGTGACACGCGGGGGGATCCCGCCAGCTCCTGGGACACCCGACAGATGTTTTTC.

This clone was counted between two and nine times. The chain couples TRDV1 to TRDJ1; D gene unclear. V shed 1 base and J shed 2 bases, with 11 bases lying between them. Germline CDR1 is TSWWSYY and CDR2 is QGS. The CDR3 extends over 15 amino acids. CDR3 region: CALGEQPAPTDKLIF. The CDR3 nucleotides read TGTGCTCTTGGGGAACAGCCGGCCCCGACCGATAAACTCATCTTT.